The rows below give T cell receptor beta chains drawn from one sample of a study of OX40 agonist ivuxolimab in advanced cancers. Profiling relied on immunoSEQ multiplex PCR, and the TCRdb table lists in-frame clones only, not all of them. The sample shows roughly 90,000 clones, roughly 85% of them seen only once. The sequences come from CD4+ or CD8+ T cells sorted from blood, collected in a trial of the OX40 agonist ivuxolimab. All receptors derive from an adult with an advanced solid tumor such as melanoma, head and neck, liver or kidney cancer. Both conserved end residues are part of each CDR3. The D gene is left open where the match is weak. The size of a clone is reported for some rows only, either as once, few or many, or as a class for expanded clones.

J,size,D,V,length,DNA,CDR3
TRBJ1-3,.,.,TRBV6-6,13,TGTGCCAGCAGTTCCCCCGGTGGAAACACCATATATTTT,CASSSPGGNTIYF
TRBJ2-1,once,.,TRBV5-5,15,TGTGCCAGCAGCTTGCAGGGGAGCTCCTACAATGAGCAGTTCTTC,CASSLQGSSYNEQFF
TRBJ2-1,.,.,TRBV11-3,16,TGTGCCAGCAGCTCGGGGTCGGGGTTTGGTAAAGTGGGGCAGTTCTTC,CASSSGSGFGKVGQFF
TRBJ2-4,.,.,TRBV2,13,TGTGCCAGCAGTGAGGACAGGAGGGGCATTCAGTACTTC,CASSEDRRGIQYF
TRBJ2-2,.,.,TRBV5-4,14,TGTGCCAGCAGCTTCGGGGGGCTCACCGGGGAGCTGTTTTTT,CASSFGGLTGELFF
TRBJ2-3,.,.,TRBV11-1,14,TGTGCCAGCAGCGTAGGACGGGGGACAGATACGCAGTATTTT,CASSVGRGTDTQYF
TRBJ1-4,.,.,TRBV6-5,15,TGTGCCAGCAGACCGAATAGGGCAACTAATGAAAAACTGTTTTTT,CASRPNRATNEKLFF
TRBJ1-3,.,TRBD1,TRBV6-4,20,TGTGCCAGCAGTGACTCGATCTTTACCCGACAGGGCGAATCTGGAAACACCATATATTTT,CASSDSIFTRQGESGNTIYF
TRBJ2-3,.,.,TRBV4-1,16,TGCGCCAGCAGCCAAGATATGGTGCCGGGGGCCGATACGCAGTATTTT,CASSQDMVPGADTQYF
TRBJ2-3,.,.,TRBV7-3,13,TGTGCCAGCAGCTTGAATCCTCGGGAGACGCAGTATTTT,CASSLNPRETQYF
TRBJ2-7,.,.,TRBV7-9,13,TGTGCCAGCAGCCCACAACGGGAAGACGAGCAGTACTTC,CASSPQREDEQYF
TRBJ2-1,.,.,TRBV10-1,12,TGCGCCAGCAGGGGATTCGACAATGAGCAGTTCTTC,CASRGFDNEQFF
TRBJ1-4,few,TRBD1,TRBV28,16,TGTGCCAGCACCGCCGCCCGGGACAGGGTTAATGAAAAACTGTTTTTT,CASTAARDRVNEKLFF
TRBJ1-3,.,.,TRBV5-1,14,TGCGCCAGCAGCTTGGGGGGCTCTGGAAACACCATATATTTT,CASSLGGSGNTIYF
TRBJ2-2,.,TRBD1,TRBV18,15,TGTGCCAGCTCACCGACAGGGGGCACCACCGGGGAGCTGTTTTTT,CASSPTGGTTGELFF
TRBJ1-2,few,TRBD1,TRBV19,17,TGTGCCAGTAGTATGGGGGACAGCCAACTTGGTAGCTATGGCTACACCTTC,CASSMGDSQLGSYGYTF
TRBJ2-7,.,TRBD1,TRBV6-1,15,TGTGCCAGCAGTGGATGGACAGGGGCGAGAGACGAGCAGTACTTC,CASSGWTGARDEQYF
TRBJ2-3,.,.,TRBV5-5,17,TGTGCCAGCTCCCCCCTCCTCGACAGAGCAAGCACAGATACGCAGTATTTT,CASSPLLDRASTDTQYF
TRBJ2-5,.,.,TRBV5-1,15,TGCGCCAGCAGCTCCCTAGGAACGGAACAAGAGACCCAGTACTTC,CASSSLGTEQETQYF
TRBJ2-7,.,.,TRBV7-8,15,TGTGCCAGCAGCTTAGAGTCGGCACAGCCCTACGAGCAGTACTTC,CASSLESAQPYEQYF
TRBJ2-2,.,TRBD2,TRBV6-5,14,TGTGCCAGCACCAGGGACTACTACACCGGGGAGCTGTTTTTT,CASTRDYYTGELFF
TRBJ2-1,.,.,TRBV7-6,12,TGTGCCAGCAGCTTAGATGGTCCCAAGCAGTTCTTC,CASSLDGPKQFF
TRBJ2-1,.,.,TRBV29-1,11,TGCAGCGTTGGCGCTAGGGGTGAGCAGTTCTTC,CSVGARGEQFF
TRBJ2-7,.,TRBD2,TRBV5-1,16,TGCGCCAGCAGCCTTGGGACTAGCGGGAGGCTTAACGAGCAGTACTTC,CASSLGTSGRLNEQYF
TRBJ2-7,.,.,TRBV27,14,TGTGCCAGCAGTACCAGACAGTTCTCCTACGAGCAGTACTTC,CASSTRQFSYEQYF
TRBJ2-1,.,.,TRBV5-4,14,TGTGCCAGCAGCCGGGACCGGATTCGCAATGAGCAGTTCTTC,CASSRDRIRNEQFF
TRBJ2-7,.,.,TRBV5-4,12,TGTGCCAGCAGCCGGGATTCCTACGAGCAGTACTTC,CASSRDSYEQYF
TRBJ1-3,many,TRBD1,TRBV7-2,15,TGTGCCAGCAGCTCGGCGACAGGGGCTGGAAACACCATATATTTT,CASSSATGAGNTIYF
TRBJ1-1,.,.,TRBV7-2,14,TGTGCCAGCAGCCCACAGACGGTGAACACTGAAGCTTTCTTT,CASSPQTVNTEAFF